This T cell receptor (beta chain) was recorded in a study of CD8 T cells in Susac syndrome (dated by TCRdb to between 2017 and 2020). The study in broad terms: Whether CD8+ T cell activation and differentiation in Susac syndrome was antigen driven was tested using repertoire sequencing. The study compared CD8+ T cell repertoire clonality among over 9 healthy donors, roughly 14 Susac syndrome patients and around 16 multiple sclerosis patients.

The CDR3 starts with the cysteine, ends with the phenylalanine, and has 13 residues. The retained sequence is limited to the CDR3, 39 bases, with the frame set at the first base. The germline V and J ends show losses of 5 bases and 6 bases respectively, and no gene match explains 1 base of the junction. According to the germline V gene, CDR1 reads MNHNS and CDR2 reads SASEGT. The research as a whole found: The number of individuals in the TCR sequencing and HLA analysis was acknowledged as relatively small.

This clonotype was seen a few times. Its recognized antigen is unknown. Base qualities are not provided; no much larger clone lies one nucleotide away. High-throughput TCR beta sequencing profiled peripheral blood CD8+ and CD4+ T cells from healthy donors, Susac syndrome patients and multiple sclerosis patients. The multiple sclerosis controls were treatment-naive patients whose relapsing-remitting disease, either stable or active, fulfilled the revised McDonald criteria. CD8+ TEMRA cells were enriched by FACS, while bulk CD8+ and CD4+ T cells were purified by magnetic negative isolation. Blood was collected in EDTA tubes and processed within 24 hours, with PBMCs isolated through density gradient centrifugation. PBMCs intended for TCR sequencing were cryopreserved in liquid nitrogen and thawed later in a water bath at 37 degrees C. The sorted or isolated CD4+, CD8+ and CD8+ TEMRA cells had a purity of 90% or higher.

RNA was extracted with the RNeasy kit and 0.5 to 1 ug was reverse transcribed using random hexamers. TCR beta CDR3 regions were amplified with the immunoSEQ multiplex PCR assay covering 54 Vbeta and 13 Jbeta segments. Bias from PCR amplification was corrected by using a synthetic template baseline for primer optimization and for computational correction. As for the original processing: Reads were annotated to V, D and J genes per IMGT and analyzed with immunoSEQ Analyzer, keeping only productive sequences. Clonality was calculated as one minus the Shannon entropy normalized by log2 of the number of productive unique sequences. Public and private clones were assessed among the 100 most prevalent clones of each patient and control. Susac-specific clones were defined as absent from healthy and MS cohorts, over a thousand published viral clones and other ImmuneACCESS disease sequences. TCRdb handled the public reads itself, with Q25 trimming in fastp and clone calling in MiXCR, and kept productive beta chains. Each CDR3 protein appears once, grouped with its most common genes and DNA. None of the V and J calls come from the authors' own analysis; TCRdb made them. The sample yields about 280,000 distinct CDR3 sequences; roughly 84% were counted once. The ten largest account for about 0.11% of the sample.

Sample: CD8+ T cells from PBMCs. The sequence was collected from a human donor with multiple sclerosis. The V and J genes are TRBV6-1 and TRBJ2-2, with 9 bases aligning to TRBD1. The CDR3 sequence is CASSRQGAGELFF. Read as DNA, the sequence is TGTGCCAGCAGTCGACAGGGGGCCGGGGAGCTGTTTTTT.